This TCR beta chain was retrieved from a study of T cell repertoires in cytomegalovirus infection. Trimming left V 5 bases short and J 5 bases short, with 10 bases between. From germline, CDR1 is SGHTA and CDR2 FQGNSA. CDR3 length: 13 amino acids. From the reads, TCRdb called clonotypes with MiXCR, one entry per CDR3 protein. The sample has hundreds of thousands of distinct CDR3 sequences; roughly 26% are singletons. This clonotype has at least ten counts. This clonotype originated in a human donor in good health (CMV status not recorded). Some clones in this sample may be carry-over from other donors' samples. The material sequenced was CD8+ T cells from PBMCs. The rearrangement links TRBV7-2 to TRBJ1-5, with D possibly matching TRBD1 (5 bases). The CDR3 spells CASSHRWDQPQHF. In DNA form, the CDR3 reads TGTGCCAGCAGCCACAGGTGGGATCAGCCCCAGCATTTT.